Shown below are 21 T cell receptor beta chains from a single sample sequenced in a study of response to subunit inactivated influenza vaccine. TCRdb reanalysed the RT-PCR reads using MiXCR and keeps one entry per CDR3 protein. The profile shows 550,000 to 800,000 distinct CDR3 sequences, roughly 14% of them singletons. The starting material was PBMCs from blood, obtained 11 to 12 days after vaccination. The receptors originated from a man in his fifties who received an inactivated influenza vaccine.

The rearrangement links TRBV4-2 to TRBJ2-1, with TRBD2 identical over 9 bases. V lost 1 base and J lost 8; bases outside the gene matches: 6. CDR1 and CDR2 from the germline V gene are LGHNA and YNFKEQ. The CDR3 consists of 15 residues. The CDR3 is CASSQATSGRDEQFF. CDR3 sequence (DNA): TGTGCCAGCAGCCAAGCGACTAGCGGCAGAGATGAGCAGTTCTTC.

The gene calls are TRBV12-3 or TRBV12-4 and TRBJ2-7; no reliable D call. There are 13 residues in the CDR3. V gave up 5 bases and J gave up 3 bases, with 11 bases separating them. The CDR3 is CASSRTPDYEQYF. The CDR3 DNA reads TGTGCCAGCAGTCGTACACCCGACTACGAGCAGTACTTC.

J is TRBJ1-2 and V is TRBV20-1; D not resolved. Germline V gives CDR1 DFQATT, CDR2 SNEGSKA (reference sequence). The CDR3 length is 12 residues. Trimming removed 5 bases from V and 4 bases from J, with 11 bases in between. CDR3 in amino acids: CSADRVTYGYTF. CDR3 bases: TGCAGTGCTGACCGGGTGACCTATGGCTACACCTTC.

This clonotype came up a few times. The chain has TRBV12-3 or TRBV12-4 and TRBJ2-2; 7 positions match TRBD1. The trim removed 8 bases at V and 6 bases at J, leaving 15 bases unmatched. The CDR3 runs 16 residues. CDR3 loop: CASHLGTVTVPGELFF. The CDR3 nucleotides read TGTGCCAGCCACCTAGGGACAGTAACGGTTCCCGGGGAGCTGTTTTTT.

The gene calls are TRBV27 and TRBJ1-2; possibly TRBD1 for D (5 bases). V was clipped by 2 bases and J by 4 bases, with 11 bases between them. The CDR3 loop spans 14 amino acids. Germline assignment: CDR1 MNHEY and CDR2 SMNVEV (reference sequence). CDR3 DNA sequence: TGTGCCAGCAGTTTAGCGGGGCGCGGCTATGGCTACACCTTC. Its translation: CASSLAGRGYGYTF.

This clonotype was seen a handful of times. Written as DNA, the CDR3 is TGTGCCAGCAGGGACAGGATAACCGCGAACACCGGGGAGCTGTTTTTT. Translating gives CASRDRITANTGELFF. The rearrangement uses TRBV7-6 and TRBJ2-2; 7 bases map to TRBD1. Germline V CDR1 and CDR2: SGHVS, FNYEAQ. Trimming removed 6 bases from V and 0 bases from J; junction bases left unmatched: 7. The CDR3 has 16 amino acids.

The chain uses TRBV3-1 and TRBJ1-1; D possibly corresponds to TRBD1 (5 bases). The CDR3 covers 13 residues. V lost 3 bases and J lost 3, with 8 bases in between. The germline V gene has CDR1 LGHDT and CDR2 YNNKEL (reference sequence). CDR3 residues: CASSQTVDTEAFF. The CDR3, as DNA: TGTGCCAGCAGCCAGACAGTTGACACTGAAGCTTTCTTT.

In its sample, this clonotype was seen many times. The chain employs TRBV29-1 and TRBJ2-5; possible D gene TRBD2, 6 bases. The ends were cut back, 0 bases at V and 4 bases at J, with 18 bases in the middle. The germline V gene has CDR1 SQVTM and CDR2 ANQGSEA. This CDR3 comprises 16 residues. The CDR3 coding sequence is TGCAGCGTTGAAGAGGTTCGGGAAACTAGCAGAGAGACCCAGTACTTC. Its translation is CSVEEVRETSRETQYF.

For this clonotype: Since a much larger clone is just one base distant, this may be a read error. The V gene is TRBV25-1, the J gene TRBJ1-1; no clear D. Germline CDR1 reads MGHDK; CDR2 reads SYGVNS. V lost 0 bases and J lost 4, with 9 bases in between. The CDR3 has 14 residues. As DNA, the CDR3 is TGTGCCAGCAGTGAATACGGGTCAACCACTGAAGCTTTCTTT. This gives the protein CASSEYGSTTEAFF.

In its sample, this clonotype was seen a few times. The chain employs TRBV29-1 and TRBJ2-3; D possibly corresponds to TRBD2 (6 bases). Germline CDR1 SQVTM, CDR2 ANQGSEA. The CDR3 is 15 amino acids. Trimming pared 6 bases from V and 2 bases from J, leaving 18 bases between. The CDR3 spells CSVPSTGVSTDTQYF. In DNA, the CDR3 is TGCAGCGTACCTTCAACGGGAGTGTCCACAGATACGCAGTATTTT.

The gene calls are TRBV12-3 or TRBV12-4 and TRBJ2-1; the match to TRBD2 covers 11 bases. After removal of 3 bases from V and 1 base from J, the junction contained 5 bases not matched to a gene. This CDR3 has 17 amino acids. The CDR3 nucleotides read TGTGCCAGCAGTTTTGGACTAGCGGGTTCTTCCTACAATGAGCAGTTCTTC. It translates to CASSFGLAGSSYNEQFF.

This clonotype was seen repeatedly, ten times or more. This chain uses TRBV5-1 with TRBJ2-1; TRBD2 matches at 8 bases. V shed 0 bases, J shed 3 bases, and the junction held 11 bases outside the gene matches. The germline V gene has CDR1 SGHRS and CDR2 YFSETQ. The CDR3 sequence is 18 residues long. The CDR3 protein is CASSLGQRGHLYYNEQFF. CDR3 sequence (DNA): TGCGCCAGCAGCTTGGGCCAGCGGGGGCACCTCTACTACAATGAGCAGTTCTTC.

Only a few counts were recorded for this clonotype. This chain joins TRBV7-2 and TRBJ2-3, with 8 positions matching TRBD2. CDR3 size: 14 residues. Germline V lookup: CDR1 SGHTA, CDR2 FQGNSA. Trimming cost V 5 bases and J 6 bases; bases outside gene matches: 7. The CDR3 DNA is TGTGCCAGCAGCAACGGACTAGCAGCGGATACGCAGTATTTT. Its protein product is CASSNGLAADTQYF.

This clonotype is deemed medium-sized (0.01 to 0.1%). The chain couples TRBV20-1 to TRBJ2-3; 9 bases agree with TRBD2. J gave up 1 base and V 5 bases, and 4 bases lay outside the gene matches. Germline-derived CDR1 and CDR2 are DFQATT and SNEGSKA (reference sequence). The CDR3 totals 14 residues. CDR3 bases: TGCAGTGCTGACGTAGCGGGGGGCACAGATACGCAGTATTTT. It yields the protein CSADVAGGTDTQYF.

The chain is built from TRBV5-1 and TRBJ2-7; D possibly corresponds to TRBD2 (6 bases). Germline CDR1 is SGHRS and CDR2 is YFSETQ. V lost 0 bases, J lost 3 bases, and 13 bases lay in between. The length of the CDR3 is 15 residues. CDR3 nucleotides: TGCGCCAGCAGCTTGGCGGCTAGCGTGGACTACGAGCAGTACTTC. It codes for CASSLAASVDYEQYF. Supplemented by reference TRBV5-1 and TRBJ2-7, the full variable domain reads KAGVTQTPRYLIKTRGQQVTLSCSPISGHRSVSWYQQTPGQGLQFLFEYFSETQRNKGNFPGRFSGRQFSNSRSEMNVSTLELGDSALYLCASSLAASVDYEQYFGPGTRLTVT.

This clonotype showed up just a few times. CDR3 in DNA: TGCGCCAGCAGCCTCGTTTCGGGATTTGGAGAGACCCAGTACTTC. Translating gives CASSLVSGFGETQYF. The J gene is TRBJ2-5, the V gene TRBV4-1, with a weak D call TRBD2 (5 bases). In germline, CDR1 is MGHRA, CDR2 YSYEKL. V was cut by 4 bases and J by 4 bases, with 16 bases left in between. CDR3 length equals 15 residues.

The chain joins TRBV7-9 to TRBJ2-2; D gene unclear. Per the germline V gene, CDR1 is SEHNR and CDR2 is FQNEAQ (reference sequence). Trimming removed 5 bases at V and 6 bases at J, with 19 bases between. The CDR3 has 16 residues. CDR3 region: CASSLPLGARSGELFF. CDR3 coding DNA: TGTGCCAGCAGCCTCCCCCTTGGCGCGCGCTCCGGGGAGCTGTTTTTT.

The chain uses TRBV4-1 and TRBJ2-3; no firm D call. Per the germline V gene, CDR1 is MGHRA and CDR2 is YSYEKL. The CDR3 totals 15 residues. The V end lost 0 bases, the J end lost 9 bases, and 16 bases lay between the germline ends. The CDR3 region is CASSQEMVLLNTQYF. The CDR3 DNA follows: TGCGCCAGCAGCCAAGAAATGGTGCTGTTGAACACGCAGTATTTT.

This clonotype was recorded at least ten times. The genes are TRBV6-5 and TRBJ2-7; D tentatively fits TRBD1 or TRBD2 (5 bases each). Germline V gene data show CDR1 as MNHEY and CDR2 as SVGAGI. Trimming removed 5 bases at V and 4 bases at J, with 9 bases between. The CDR3 is made up of 12 amino acids. The CDR3 DNA follows: TGTGCCAGCAGTGGGGACGGGTACGAGCAGTACTTC. Residues: CASSGDGYEQYF.

This clonotype was seen more than once but under ten times. The chain employs TRBV20-1 and TRBJ1-5; TRBD1 agrees at 10 bases. J lost 6 bases, V lost 6 bases, and 2 bases had no gene match. Germline CDR1 and CDR2: DFQATT and SNEGSKA (reference sequence). CDR3 length: 12 amino acids. The CDR3 spells CSAWTGGQPQHF. The CDR3 nucleotides are TGCAGTGCGTGGACAGGGGGTCAGCCCCAGCATTTT.

The sample holds a few counts of this clonotype. CDR3 nucleotide sequence: TGCGCCAGCAGCCAAGAGTTGGGCAGATTCACAGATACGCAGTATTTT. Protein: CASSQELGRFTDTQYF. The rearrangement links TRBV4-3 to TRBJ2-3, with no clear D. Trimming stripped 0 bases from V and 2 bases from J, with 12 bases between. Germline CDR1 LGHNA, CDR2 YSLEER. This CDR3 comprises 16 residues.